This T cell receptor beta chain was retrieved from a study of T cell repertoires in cytomegalovirus infection. Study-wide context: Public TCR beta signatures were indicative of both CMV infection and a matching HLA type. General study points: Ex vivo, HLA-C-restricted CMV-specific TCR beta clonotypes prevailed over the rest of the response. Identification of carriers of CMV plus the relevant HLA was performed using cumulative public TCR beta family frequency.

TCRdb processed the reads anew with MiXCR; each CDR3 protein has one entry. The table records hundreds of thousands of distinct CDR3 sequences, 31% of them present only once. The CDR3 has 16 residues. The germline V gene has CDR1 MGHRA and CDR2 YSYEKL. V shed 1 base and J shed 1 base, with 11 bases lying between them. Only a few counts were recorded for this clonotype. What it binds is unknown. The TCR was taken from a human donor in good health (CMV status not recorded). Some clones in this sample may be carry-over from other donors' samples. The specimen was PBMCs. This chain links TRBV4-1 with TRBJ1-5; no firm D call. CDR3 in DNA: TGCGCCAGCAGCCAAGCCGGAGGGATGAGCAATCAGCCCCAGCATTTT. It yields the protein CASSQAGGMSNQPQHF.